This record concerns one T cell receptor (beta chain) sequence. The target antigen is unknown. Looked up from germline, CDR1 is LNHDA and CDR2 is SQIVND (reference sequence). The CDR3 has 16 amino acids. V lost 4 bases, J lost 1 base, and 14 bases lay in between. Repertoires were generated with immunoSEQ multiplex PCR, while TCRdb's copy carries only in-frame clones and drops some. The table lists 630,000 or so clones, 95% to 98% of them singletons. This record belongs to a study of shared clonotypes between healthy human individuals. Findings and limits, study-wide: Generation probabilities were higher for clonotypes shared across all four sorted-subset donors than for unshared ones.

It was CD45RO-negative cells, positively selected for CCR7, that made up naive CD8 cells, with terminally differentiated effector memory CD45RA+ cells excluded. The sample taken for sequencing was naive CD8+ T cells sorted from blood. The rearrangement uses TRBV19 and TRBJ1-5; D gene uncertain. This receptor was obtained from a young man in good health. The CDR3 sequence is CASSTFPTLSNQPQHF. CDR3 in DNA: TGTGCCAGTAGTACATTTCCCACACTGAGCAATCAGCCCCAGCATTTT.